What follows are 29 T cell receptor beta chains derived from one specimen sequenced in a study of blood T cell repertoires in COVID-19. Sequenced by immunoSEQ multiplex PCR; TCRdb stores in-frame clones only, minus some. The table lists roughly 52,000 clones, roughly 90% of them singletons, with about a fifth in the top ten. The specimen was peripheral blood. The receptor source for this set is a human donor in a cohort sampled during active COVID-19.

The table lists this clone with a count of one. V gene TRBV19 combines with J gene TRBJ1-1; no clear D gene. Germline V gene lookup returns CDR1 LNHDA and CDR2 SQIVND (reference sequence). This CDR3 spans 17 amino acids. Trimming removed 7 bases from V and 0 bases from J, with 21 bases in between. The CDR3 nucleotides read TGTGCCAGTACAATCCGTCCATTGATCACACTGAACACTGAAGCTTTCTTT. This codes for CASTIRPLITLNTEAFF.

The chain combines TRBV14 with TRBJ1-2; D is uncertain. The CDR3 is 14 residues long. V was cut by 0 bases and J by 4 bases, with 9 bases left in between. Germline lookup yields CDR1 SGHDN and CDR2 FVKESK. The CDR3 sequence: CASSQEGGSYGYTF. For the CDR3, the DNA is TGTGCCAGCAGCCAAGAAGGCGGTAGCTATGGCTACACCTTC.

V gene TRBV9 combines with J gene TRBJ1-1; D gene uncertain. This CDR3 region has 14 residues. Trimming pared 2 bases from V and 4 bases from J, leaving 12 bases between. In germline, CDR1 is SGDLS, CDR2 YYNGEE. The chain's CDR3 is CASSVTPGSTEAFF. DNA of the CDR3: TGTGCCAGCAGCGTTACCCCGGGGAGCACTGAAGCTTTCTTT.

J is TRBJ1-5 and V is TRBV30; no clear D gene. CDR3 length: 12 residues. The V gene lost 2 bases and the J gene lost 4 bases, with 6 bases spanning the gap. In germline, CDR1 is GTSNPN, CDR2 SVGIG (reference sequence). Written as DNA, the CDR3 is TGTGCCTGGAGTTATAGAAATCAGCCCCAGCATTTT. Translated: CAWSYRNQPQHF.

The rearrangement links TRBV4-3 to TRBJ1-2; TRBD1 aligns across 9 bases. Trimming removed 4 bases from V and 6 bases from J; junction bases left unmatched: 9. Germline V gene data show CDR1 as LGHNA and CDR2 as YSLEER. This CDR3 has 15 residues. The DNA of the CDR3 is TGCGCCAGCAGCCCGGGGACAGGGTCTTTCAATGGCTACACCTTC. Translating gives CASSPGTGSFNGYTF.

The chain employs TRBV27 and TRBJ2-1; 13 nucleotides agree with TRBD2. This CDR3 spans 15 amino acids. The V segment lost 3 bases and the J segment 8 bases; nucleotides outside the gene matches: 4. Germline loops: CDR1 MNHEY, CDR2 SMNVEV (reference sequence). The CDR3 nucleotides are TGTGCCAGCAGTTTTACTAGCGGGGGGGCCCATGAGCAGTTCTTC. It translates to CASSFTSGGAHEQFF.

The V call is TRBV18, the J call TRBJ2-2; D gene ambiguous. CDR3 length: 16 residues. Germline CDR1 reads KGHSH; CDR2 reads LQKENI. Between the trimmed V and J ends, which lost 0 bases and 6 bases, there was a span of 14 bases. The CDR3 bases are TGTGCCAGCTCACCACCGATGGGCACCGACGCCGGGGAGCTGTTTTTT. It specifies CASSPPMGTDAGELFF.

The V gene is TRBV6-6, the J gene TRBJ1-5; weak D call: TRBD1 (6 bases). The V gene's germline CDR1 is MNHNY and CDR2 SVGAGI (reference sequence). The CDR3 runs to 12 residues. Trimming took 8 bases from V and 4 from J, leaving 9 bases between them. The CDR3 region is CASRTVNQPQHF. In nucleotides, the CDR3 is TGTGCCAGCCGGACAGTAAATCAGCCCCAGCATTTT.

This sequence joins TRBV24-1 and TRBJ2-7; TRBD2 aligns across 7 bases. Unmatched junction bases numbered 23, after V lost 6 bases and J lost 7 bases. The CDR3 consists of 18 residues. Germline V gene lookup returns CDR1 KGHDR and CDR2 SFDVKD. This CDR3 reads CATSWWYGRGVTTREQYF. The CDR3 DNA sequence: TGTGCCACCAGTTGGTGGTACGGACGGGGGGTCACTACTAGGGAGCAGTACTTC.

The chain joins TRBV6-6 to TRBJ1-4; no clear D gene. Between the trimmed V and J ends, which lost 2 bases and 8 bases, there was a span of 9 bases. CDR3 length equals 13 residues. CDR1 is MNHNY and CDR2 is SVGAGI in the germline V gene (reference sequence). As DNA, the CDR3 is TGTGCCAGCAGTTACAATGGCGGCGAAAAACTGTTTTTT. Translating it yields CASSYNGGEKLFF.

V usage is TRBV19 and J usage is TRBJ1-6; D uncertain. Between the trimmed V and J ends, which lost 7 bases and 4 bases, there was a span of 17 bases. This CDR3 is built from 16 residues. Germline CDR1 is LNHDA and CDR2 is SQIVND (reference sequence). The CDR3 spells CASTTGEISYNSPLHF. The CDR3 DNA sequence: TGTGCCAGTACCACTGGGGAGATCTCGTATAATTCACCCCTCCACTTT.

The CDR3 coding sequence is TGTGCCAGCAGTTACTCCGGGACAGGGCTTTACGAGCAGTACTTC. Amino acids: CASSYSGTGLYEQYF. V is TRBV6-5 and J is TRBJ2-7; TRBD1 agrees at 9 bases. Trimming removed 0 bases from V and 4 bases from J; junction bases left unmatched: 4. CDR3 length equals 15 residues. Germline CDR1 is MNHEY and CDR2 is SVGAGI.

The V and J genes are TRBV5-5 and TRBJ1-5; no firm D call. V was cut by 0 bases and J by 0 bases, with 7 bases left in between. This CDR3 contains 15 residues. The V gene's germline CDR1 is SGHKS and CDR2 YYEKEE (reference sequence). The CDR3 coding sequence is TGTGCCAGCAGCTTGGATCAGTATAGCAATCAGCCCCAGCATTTT. It encodes CASSLDQYSNQPQHF. The complete variable domain, with remaining parts taken from reference TRBV5-5 and TRBJ1-5, reads DAGVTQSPTHLIKTRGQQVTLRCSPISGHKSVSWYQQVLGQGPQFIFQYYEKEERGRGNFPDRFSARQFPNYSSELNVNALLLGDSALYLCASSLDQYSNQPQHFGDGTRLSIL.

The V and J genes are TRBV19 and TRBJ1-6; 11 nucleotides match TRBD1. Trimming removed 3 bases from V and 5 bases from J; junction bases left unmatched: 0. CDR1 is LNHDA and CDR2 is SQIVND in the germline V gene (reference sequence). The CDR3 extends over 15 amino acids. CDR3 sequence (DNA): TGTGCCAGTAGTATGGGACAGGGGGATAATTCACCCCTCCACTTT. Translated, it gives CASSMGQGDNSPLHF.

V and J are TRBV4-2 and TRBJ2-1; TRBD2 agrees at 9 bases. CDR1 and CDR2 (germline): LGHNA, YNFKEQ. V lost 1 base and J lost 1; bases outside the gene matches: 11. The CDR3 spans 19 residues. This CDR3 is CASSQGGGGGASSYNEQFF. DNA for the CDR3: TGTGCCAGCAGCCAAGGGGGTGGCGGGGGGGCCAGTTCCTACAATGAGCAGTTCTTC.

The chain combines TRBV11-2 with TRBJ2-7; perhaps TRBD1 as D (6 bases). The CDR3 loop spans 15 amino acids. V was clipped by 5 bases and J by 2 bases, with 16 bases between them. The germline CDR1 and CDR2 sequences are SGHAT and FQNNGV. The CDR3 DNA sequence: TGTGCCAGCAGCCTAGGCGCAGGGGCCACCTACGAGCAGTACTTC. Translated: CASSLGAGATYEQYF.

The chain combines TRBV6-6 with TRBJ2-3; TRBD2 matches at 9 bases. The germline CDR1 and CDR2 sequences are MNHNY and SVGAGI (reference sequence). The V gene end was trimmed by 5 bases and the J gene end by 2 bases; junction bases not matched to a gene: 14. CDR3 length: 18 residues. The CDR3 loop is CASSRRLSSSGATDTQYF. The CDR3 DNA is TGTGCCAGCAGTCGTCGGCTTTCTTCTAGCGGGGCCACAGATACGCAGTATTTT.

V usage is TRBV5-4 and J usage is TRBJ1-1; a weak D match, TRBD1 (5 bases). Germline lookup yields CDR1 SGHNT and CDR2 YYREEE (reference sequence). The CDR3 covers 13 residues. V shed 4 bases and J shed 5 bases, with 12 bases lying between them. This CDR3 reads CASSPGHSTEAFF. The DNA of the CDR3 is TGTGCCAGCAGCCCCGGACACTCTACTGAAGCTTTCTTT.

The V and J genes are TRBV7-2 and TRBJ1-5; D uncertain. This CDR3 has 14 amino acids. Per germline, CDR1 SGHTA and CDR2 FQGNSA. V lost 3 bases and J 5 bases, leaving 11 bases between the germline ends. The CDR3 loop reads CASSLRGWDQPQHF. The CDR3 region has the DNA TGTGCCAGCAGCTTGCGGGGATGGGATCAGCCCCAGCATTTT.

V gene TRBV5-5 combines with J gene TRBJ1-5, with 8 bases identical to TRBD1. The J segment lost 3 bases and the V segment lost 0 bases, leaving 5 bases of the junction unmatched. CDR1 is SGHKS and CDR2 is YYEKEE in the germline V gene (reference sequence). CDR3 length: 16 amino acids. The CDR3 nucleotides are TGTGCCAGCAGCTTGGCAGGGGGCTATGTCAATCAGCCCCAGCATTTT. Translation gives CASSLAGGYVNQPQHF.

This clone was counted a single time. The chain joins TRBV5-8 to TRBJ1-1, with D possibly matching TRBD1 (5 bases). This CDR3 is 20 amino acids long. Germline lookup yields CDR1 SGHTS and CDR2 YDEGEE. The ends were cut back, 3 bases at V and 0 bases at J, with 27 bases in the middle. The CDR3 DNA is TGTGCCAGCAGCTGGGCCGGTGGGGGGGTGAAGTCCTTTCTGAACACTGAAGCTTTCTTT. It is translated as CASSWAGGGVKSFLNTEAFF. Based on the CDR3 plus reference TRBV5-8 and TRBJ1-1, the full variable domain is EAGVTQSPTHLIKTRGQQATLRCSPISGHTSVYWYQQALGLGLQFLLWYDEGEERNRGNFPPRFSGRQFPNYSSELNVNALELEDSALYLCASSWAGGGVKSFLNTEAFFGQGTRLTVV.

J is TRBJ2-1 and V is TRBV11-2, with 7 bases fitting TRBD2. Germline assignment: CDR1 SGHAT and CDR2 FQNNGV. The V segment lost 1 base and the J segment 7 bases; nucleotides outside the gene matches: 10. The CDR3 contains 16 residues. CDR3 region: CASSLGPGLPMNEQFF. The CDR3 region has the DNA TGTGCCAGCAGCTTAGGCCCGGGACTACCCATGAATGAGCAGTTCTTC.

The chain couples TRBV30 to TRBJ2-3, with 9 positions matching TRBD2. V was pared by 5 bases and J by 5 bases, with 8 bases of the junction left unmatched. CDR1 is GTSNPN and CDR2 is SVGIG in the germline V gene (reference sequence). The length of the CDR3 is 14 residues. CDR3 amino acids: CAWGQRGVIDTQYF. DNA for the CDR3: TGTGCCTGGGGGCAGCGGGGGGTGATAGATACGCAGTATTTT.

CDR3 nucleotides: TGTGCCAGCAGCCCCATGGGGCAGGGGCGATCGGGCCCAGCTAACTATGGCTACACCTTC. Residues: CASSPMGQGRSGPANYGYTF. V gene TRBV28 combines with J gene TRBJ1-2; D is perhaps TRBD1 (6 bases). The CDR3 sequence is 20 residues long. Germline values: CDR1 MDHEN, CDR2 SYDVKM. V shed 6 bases and J shed 0 bases, with 29 bases lying between them.

The chain carries TRBV27 and TRBJ1-2; possible D gene TRBD1, 5 bases. This CDR3 has 16 residues. CDR1 and CDR2 from the germline V gene are MNHEY and SMNVEV (reference sequence). Trimming removed 6 bases at V and 2 bases at J, with 19 bases between. DNA of the CDR3: TGTGCCAGCAGCAAAGGACTAGGGGTGTCAAACTATGGCTACACCTTC. It specifies CASSKGLGVSNYGYTF.

The gene calls are TRBV2 and TRBJ2-7; D not resolved. The CDR3 totals 13 residues. The germline V gene encodes CDR1 SNHLY and CDR2 FYNNEI. Trimming cost V 5 bases and J 1 base, with 9 bases left between them. The chain's CDR3 is CASSPPQSYEQYF. CDR3 DNA sequence: TGTGCCAGCAGTCCACCCCAGTCCTACGAGCAGTACTTC.

This chain links TRBV9 with TRBJ1-2; 8 bases agree with TRBD1. This CDR3 is 18 amino acids long. V lost 0 bases, J lost 8 bases, and 18 bases stayed unmatched. Germline V gene lookup returns CDR1 SGDLS and CDR2 YYNGEE. Here the CDR3 reads CASSVVGQGAPELGGYTF. CDR3 nucleotides: TGTGCCAGCAGCGTAGTTGGCCAGGGGGCACCAGAGCTCGGAGGCTACACCTTC. Complete variable domain (other parts from reference TRBV9 and TRBJ1-2): DSGVTQTPKHLITATGQRVTLRCSPRSGDLSVYWYQQSLDQGLQFLIQYYNGEERAKGNILERFSAQQFPDLHSELNLSSLELGDSALYFCASSVVGQGAPELGGYTFGSGTRLTVV.

J is TRBJ2-4 and V is TRBV15; tentatively, D is TRBD1 (6 bases). Trimming took off 0 bases at V and 0 bases at J, with 15 bases between the two ends. The CDR3 length is 18 residues. Germline assignment: CDR1 LNHNV and CDR2 YYDKDF (reference sequence). The CDR3 region has the DNA TGTGCCACCAGCAGAGATACCCCCACAGGGCTAGCCAAAAACATTCAGTACTTC. It codes for CATSRDTPTGLAKNIQYF.

This clone was counted only a few times. The chain has TRBV6-2 or TRBV6-3 and TRBJ2-7, with TRBD1 matching 9 bases. With V trimmed by 2 bases and J by 3 bases, 2 bases remained unmatched. The germline CDR1 and CDR2 sequences are MNHEY and SVGEGT. This CDR3 region has 14 residues. The CDR3 bases are TGTGCCAGCAGTTACGGGACAGGGATCTACGAGCAGTACTTC. This sequence encodes CASSYGTGIYEQYF.